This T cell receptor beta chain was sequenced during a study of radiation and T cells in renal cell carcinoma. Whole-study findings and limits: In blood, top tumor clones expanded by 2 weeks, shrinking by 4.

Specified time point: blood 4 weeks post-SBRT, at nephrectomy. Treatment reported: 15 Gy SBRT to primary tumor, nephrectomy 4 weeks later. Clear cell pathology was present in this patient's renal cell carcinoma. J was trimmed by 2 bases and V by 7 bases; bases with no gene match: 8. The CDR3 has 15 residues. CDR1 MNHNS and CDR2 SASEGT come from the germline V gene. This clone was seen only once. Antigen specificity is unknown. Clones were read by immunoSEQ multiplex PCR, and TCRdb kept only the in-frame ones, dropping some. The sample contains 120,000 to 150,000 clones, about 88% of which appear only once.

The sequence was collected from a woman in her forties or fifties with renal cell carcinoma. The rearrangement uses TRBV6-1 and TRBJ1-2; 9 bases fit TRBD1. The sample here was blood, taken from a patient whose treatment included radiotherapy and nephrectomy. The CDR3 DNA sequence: TGTGCCAGCACCTCTACCGGGACAGGGAACTATGGCTACACCTTC. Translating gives CASTSTGTGNYGYTF.